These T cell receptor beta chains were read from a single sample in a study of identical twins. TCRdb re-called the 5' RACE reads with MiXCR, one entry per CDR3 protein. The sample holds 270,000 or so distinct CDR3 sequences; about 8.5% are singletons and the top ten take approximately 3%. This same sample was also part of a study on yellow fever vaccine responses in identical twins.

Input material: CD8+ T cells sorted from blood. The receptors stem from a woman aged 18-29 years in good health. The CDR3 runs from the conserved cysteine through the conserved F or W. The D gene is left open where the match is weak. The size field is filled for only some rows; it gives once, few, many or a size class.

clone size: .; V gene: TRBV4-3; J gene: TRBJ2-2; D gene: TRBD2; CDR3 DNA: TGCGCCAGCAGCCAAGATTTAGCGGGACTAGCGGGAATGGCCACCGGGGAGCTGTTTTTT; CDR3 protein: CASSQDLAGLAGMATGELFF
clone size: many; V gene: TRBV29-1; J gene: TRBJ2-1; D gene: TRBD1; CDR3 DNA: TGCAGCGTTCGGACAGGGGGCCGTGATGGGAATGAGCAGTTCTTC; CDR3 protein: CSVRTGGRDGNEQFF
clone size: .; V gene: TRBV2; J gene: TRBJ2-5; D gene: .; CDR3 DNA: TGTGCCAGCAGTGAAGCTTTCGTAGCCCAAGAGACCCAGTACTTC; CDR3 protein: CASSEAFVAQETQYF
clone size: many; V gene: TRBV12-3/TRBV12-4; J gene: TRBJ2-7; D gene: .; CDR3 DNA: TGTGCCAGCAGTTCATCCTCTCGGGACGAGCAGTACTTC; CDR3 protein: CASSSSSRDEQYF
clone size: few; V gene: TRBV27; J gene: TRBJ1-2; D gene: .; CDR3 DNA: TGTGCCAGCAGTATTCGGGGGCCTAACTATGGCTACACCTTC; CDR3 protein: CASSIRGPNYGYTF
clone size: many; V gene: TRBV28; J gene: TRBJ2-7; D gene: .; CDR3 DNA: TGTGCCAGCGAATTGACAGGAGTCTACGAGCAGTACTTC; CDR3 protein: CASELTGVYEQYF
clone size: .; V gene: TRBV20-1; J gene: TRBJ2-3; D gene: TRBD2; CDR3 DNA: TGCAGTGCCCCAGGGACGGGACTAGCGGGGGGGATAGATACGCAGTATTTT; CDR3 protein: CSAPGTGLAGGIDTQYF
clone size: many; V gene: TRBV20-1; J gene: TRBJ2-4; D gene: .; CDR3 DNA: TGCAGTGGGGAAAAAGGGACCGGGGAAAACATTCAGTACTTC; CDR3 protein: CSGEKGTGENIQYF
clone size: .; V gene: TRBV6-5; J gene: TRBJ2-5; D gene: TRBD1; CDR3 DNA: TGTGCCAGCAGTTACGTGTCAGGGGGAGAGACCCAGTACTTC; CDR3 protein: CASSYVSGGETQYF
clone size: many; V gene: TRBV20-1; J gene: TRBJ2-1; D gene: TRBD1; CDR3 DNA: TGCAGTGCTAGGGACTCCCACGGCGACAGGGGGCTGTACAATGAGCAGTTCTTC; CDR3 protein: CSARDSHGDRGLYNEQFF
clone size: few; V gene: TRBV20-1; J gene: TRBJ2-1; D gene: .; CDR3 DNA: TGCAGTGCTAGAGAAGGGAGGAATGAGCAGTTCTTC; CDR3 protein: CSAREGRNEQFF
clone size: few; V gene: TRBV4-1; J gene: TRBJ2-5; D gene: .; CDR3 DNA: TGCGCCAGCAGCCAAGACCCGGGAACGCTAGAACAAGAGACCCAGTACTTC; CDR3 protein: CASSQDPGTLEQETQYF
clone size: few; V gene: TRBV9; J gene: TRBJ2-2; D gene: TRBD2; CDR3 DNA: TGTGCCAGCAGCGAGGGACTAGCGGGCACCGGGGAGCTGTTTTTT; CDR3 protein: CASSEGLAGTGELFF
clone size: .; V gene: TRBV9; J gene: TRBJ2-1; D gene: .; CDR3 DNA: TGTGCCAGCAGCGAGGCGGCGGGACTCCCTACCAATGAGCAGTTCTTC; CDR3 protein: CASSEAAGLPTNEQFF
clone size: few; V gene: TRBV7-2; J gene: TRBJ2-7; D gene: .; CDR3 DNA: TGTGCCAGCAGCTCCGTTTCTGCGGGAGAGCAGTACTTC; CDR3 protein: CASSSVSAGEQYF
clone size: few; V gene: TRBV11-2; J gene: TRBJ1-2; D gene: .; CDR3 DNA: TGTGCCAGCAGCTTAGTAATGTCTTCCGGGAATGGCTACACCTTC; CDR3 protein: CASSLVMSSGNGYTF
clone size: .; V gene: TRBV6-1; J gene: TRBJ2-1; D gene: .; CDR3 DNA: TGTGCCAGCAACATCGTCCGCGGGACAGTTGCCTACAATGAGCAGTTCTTC; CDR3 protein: CASNIVRGTVAYNEQFF